This entry lists 16 T cell receptor beta chains sequenced from one sample in a study of T-cell reconstitution after alpha-beta-depleted transplantation in children. A TCRbeta library incorporating unique molecular identifiers was prepared. TCRdb re-called the PCR reads with MiXCR, one entry per CDR3 protein. The top ten clones hold approximately 30% of a sample with approximately 980,000 distinct CDR3 sequences, under 30% of them seen once. Sequenced here: PBMCs, mostly from graft donor cells, sampled 360 days after TCRalphabeta/CD19-depleted stem cell transplant. All receptors come from a boy younger than two who had a stem cell transplant for SCID, so the T cells may come from the graft donor.

The chain recombines TRBV24-1 with TRBJ2-4; possible D gene TRBD1, 5 bases. Germline assignment: CDR1 KGHDR and CDR2 SFDVKD. This CDR3 contains 17 residues. Trimming took 2 bases from V and 0 from J, leaving 13 bases between them. The CDR3 spells CATSDSRDRLAKNIQYF. The CDR3 region has the DNA TGTGCCACCAGTGATTCCCGAGACAGACTAGCCAAAAACATTCAGTACTTC.

The chain uses TRBV4-1 and TRBJ2-2; TRBD2 matches 11 bases. V trimming: 2 bases; J trimming: 6 bases; junction bases outside the gene matches: 5. The CDR3 totals 16 residues. Germline CDR1 reads MGHRA; CDR2 reads YSYEKL. For the CDR3, the DNA is TGCGCCAGCAGCCAAAGGGTTAGCGGGGGGGCCGGGGAGCTGTTTTTT. Protein sequence: CASSQRVSGGAGELFF.

This chain links TRBV20-1 with TRBJ2-2; maybe TRBD1 (5 bases). Germline V CDR1 and CDR2: DFQATT, SNEGSKA (reference sequence). The CDR3 runs 14 residues. V lost 2 bases, J lost 4 bases, and 11 bases lay in between. CDR3 bases: TGCAGTGCTAGACAGGGCTTCCGCACCGGGGAGCTGTTTTTT. As protein: CSARQGFRTGELFF.

This clonotype was observed a few times. The CDR3 sequence: CASSRGLAGGYNEQFF. CDR3 bases: TGTGCCAGCTCACGTGGACTAGCGGGGGGTTACAATGAGCAGTTCTTC. The chain is built from TRBV18 and TRBJ2-1; 14 bases agree with TRBD2. The CDR3 totals 16 residues. In germline, CDR1 is KGHSH, CDR2 LQKENI. V lost 4 bases and J lost 4; bases outside the gene matches: 3. The complete variable domain, with remaining parts taken from reference TRBV18 and TRBJ2-1, reads NAGVMQNPRHLVRRRGQEARLRCSPMKGHSHVYWYRQLPEEGLKFMVYLQKENIIDESGMPKERFSAEFPKEGPSILRIQQVVRGDSAAYFCASSRGLAGGYNEQFFGPGTRLTVL.

This chain joins TRBV20-1 and TRBJ1-1, with D unresolved. Germline V CDR1 and CDR2: DFQATT, SNEGSKA (reference sequence). Trimming pared 6 bases from V and 7 bases from J, leaving 9 bases between. The CDR3 is 10 residues long. The CDR3 here is CSATDLEAFF. In DNA, the CDR3 is TGCAGTGCGACGGACCTTGAAGCTTTCTTT.

The chain recombines TRBV6-5 with TRBJ1-4; unclear D gene. This CDR3 comprises 14 residues. Trimming shortened V by 2 bases and J by 8 bases, and 12 bases separated the two germline ends. CDR1 and CDR2 (germline): MNHEY, SVGAGI. As DNA, the CDR3 is TGTGCCAGCAGTTACCAAGAGAGGGTCGAAAAACTGTTTTTT. Amino acid sequence: CASSYQERVEKLFF.

V is TRBV29-1 and J is TRBJ1-4, with 9 positions matching TRBD1. The germline gives CDR1 SQVTM, CDR2 ANQGSEA. J lost 7 bases, V lost 7 bases, and 10 bases had no gene match. CDR3 length: 14 amino acids. CDR3 residues: CSALIQGAGEKLFF. The CDR3 DNA reads TGCAGCGCCTTGATACAGGGGGCTGGTGAAAAACTGTTTTTT.

The V and J genes are TRBV10-3 and TRBJ2-5, with 9 bases fitting TRBD1. Germline lookup yields CDR1 ENHRY and CDR2 SYGVKD. The CDR3 runs 14 residues. With 6 bases clipped from V and 3 bases from J, the junction kept 5 bases outside the gene matches. The CDR3 protein is CAIRKQGAKETQYF. DNA for the CDR3: TGTGCCATCAGGAAACAGGGGGCCAAAGAGACCCAGTACTTC.

This clonotype was picked up a small number of times. The V and J genes are TRBV5-1 and TRBJ1-1; D unclear. V was pared by 6 bases and J by 2 bases, with 5 bases between. The CDR3 runs 11 residues. Germline values: CDR1 SGHRS, CDR2 YFSETQ. The CDR3 region has the DNA TGCGCCAGCATCGATAACACTGAAGCTTTCTTT. Amino acid sequence: CASIDNTEAFF.

The sample holds a few counts of this clonotype. This chain joins TRBV12-3 or TRBV12-4 and TRBJ1-1, with a possible D match to TRBD1 (6 bases). Trimming removed 2 bases from V and 1 base from J, with 11 bases in between. The CDR3 runs to 15 residues. The chain's CDR3 is CASSLLGGGNTEAFF. In DNA, the CDR3 is TGTGCCAGCAGTTTATTAGGAGGGGGGAACACTGAAGCTTTCTTT.

This clonotype was detected many times. The V and J genes are TRBV29-1 and TRBJ1-1, with D maybe TRBD1 (5 bases). CDR3 size: 12 residues. Germline CDR1 is SQVTM and CDR2 is ANQGSEA. V was shortened by 5 bases and J by 4 bases, with 11 bases between the two germline ends. The CDR3 sequence is CSVTGLATEAFF. DNA for the CDR3: TGCAGCGTTACAGGACTGGCCACTGAAGCTTTCTTT.

This clonotype appeared a few times. This chain links TRBV5-1 with TRBJ2-7; 8 nucleotides align to TRBD1. The CDR3 totals 15 residues. Per the germline V gene, CDR1 is SGHRS and CDR2 is YFSETQ. Trimming at V came to 6 bases and at J to 6 bases, leaving 14 bases not matched to a gene. Here the CDR3 DNA reads TGCGCCAGCACCCTCACGACAGGGGTATGGAGCGAGCAGTACTTC. Its translation is CASTLTTGVWSEQYF.

This clonotype is a singleton in its sample. The chain is built from TRBV4-1 and TRBJ2-7, with D possibly being TRBD2 (6 bases). This CDR3 comprises 15 residues. Trimming took 6 bases from V and 1 from J, leaving 16 bases between them. Per the germline V gene, CDR1 is MGHRA and CDR2 is YSYEKL. The CDR3 nucleotides read TGCGCCAGCAGACATAGGGCAGGGAGGTCCTACGAGCAGTACTTC. Translated, it gives CASRHRAGRSYEQYF.

The chain has TRBV25-1 and TRBJ2-7; 7 bases match TRBD1. Germline-derived CDR1 and CDR2 are MGHDK and SYGVNS. Trimming at V came to 3 bases and at J to 2 bases, leaving 1 base not matched to a gene. The CDR3 totals 13 residues. Here the CDR3 reads CASSETGTYEQYF. In nucleotides, the CDR3 is TGTGCCAGCAGTGAGACAGGGACCTACGAGCAGTACTTC.

Only a few counts were recorded for this clonotype. J is TRBJ1-6 and V is TRBV7-6, with D unresolved. This CDR3 has 14 amino acids. The germline V gene has CDR1 SGHVS and CDR2 FNYEAQ. V lost 0 bases, J lost 10 bases, and 10 bases lay in between. CDR3 DNA sequence: TGTGCCAGCAGCTTAGCGGGGAAGCGGTCACCCCTCCACTTT. It is translated as CASSLAGKRSPLHF.

This clonotype was picked up a small number of times. The chain joins TRBV7-9 to TRBJ2-2; the D call may be TRBD1 or TRBD2 (5 bases each). The V and J ends lost 5 bases and 2 bases respectively, with 18 bases between them. This CDR3 is 17 amino acids long. The germline gives CDR1 SEHNR, CDR2 FQNEAQ (reference sequence). The CDR3 reads CASSQKSGTANTGELFF. The CDR3 region has the DNA TGTGCCAGCAGCCAGAAGTCCGGGACGGCAAACACCGGGGAGCTGTTTTTT.